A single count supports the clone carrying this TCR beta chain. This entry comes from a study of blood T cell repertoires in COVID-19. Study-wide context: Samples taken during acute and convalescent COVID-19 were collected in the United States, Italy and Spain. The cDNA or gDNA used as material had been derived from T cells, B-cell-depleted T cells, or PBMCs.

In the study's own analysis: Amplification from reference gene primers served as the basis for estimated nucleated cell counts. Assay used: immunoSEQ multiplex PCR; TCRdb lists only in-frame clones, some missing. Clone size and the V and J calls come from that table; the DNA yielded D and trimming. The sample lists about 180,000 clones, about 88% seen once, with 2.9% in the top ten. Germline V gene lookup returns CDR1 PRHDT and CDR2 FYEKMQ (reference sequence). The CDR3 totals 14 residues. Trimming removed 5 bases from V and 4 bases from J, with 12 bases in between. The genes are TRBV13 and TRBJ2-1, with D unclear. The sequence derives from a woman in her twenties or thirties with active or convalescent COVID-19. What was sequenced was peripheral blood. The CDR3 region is CASSLPSLYNEQFF. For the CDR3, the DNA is TGTGCCAGCAGCCTCCCTTCACTTTACAATGAGCAGTTCTTC.